Listed below are T cell receptor beta chains from one sample, sequenced in a study of T cell responses to AZD1222 COVID-19 vaccine. Libraries were prepared by immunoSEQ multiplex PCR; TCRdb keeps only in-frame clonotypes and omits some of them. The sample lists roughly 160,000 clones; roughly 89% were seen once. The source material was peripheral blood, sampled 28 days after the second AZD1222 dose. Every receptor here comes from an adult who received the AZD1222 COVID-19 vaccine. The CDR3 runs from the conserved cysteine through the conserved F or W. Each record gives: V gene, J gene, D gene, clone size, CDR3 DNA, CDR3 protein. A D gene is named only where the DNA matches it firmly. Only some rows state a clone size, as once, few, many or a class for expanded clones.

V gene: TRBV19; J gene: TRBJ1-2; D gene: TRBD1; clone size: .; CDR3 DNA: TGTGCCAGTAGTATAACACAGGGGGGAAGCGGCTACACCTTC; CDR3 protein: CASSITQGGSGYTF
V gene: TRBV12-5; J gene: TRBJ2-7; D gene: .; clone size: .; CDR3 DNA: TGTGCTAGTGGTTCGGAAGGGAGATCCGGCGAGCAGTACTTC; CDR3 protein: CASGSEGRSGEQYF
V gene: TRBV19; J gene: TRBJ1-1; D gene: .; clone size: few; CDR3 DNA: TGTGCCACCGGCAGCCGGGGAGGAGACACTGAAGCTTTCTTT; CDR3 protein: CATGSRGGDTEAFF
V gene: TRBV7-2; J gene: TRBJ1-5; D gene: .; clone size: once; CDR3 DNA: TGTGCCAGCAGCTTGTCAGGGATGCAGCCCCAGCATTTT; CDR3 protein: CASSLSGMQPQHF
V gene: TRBV29-1; J gene: TRBJ2-3; D gene: TRBD2; clone size: .; CDR3 DNA: TGCAGCGTTGAAGGACTAGCGGGGGAAGCTTCTAGCACAGATACGCAGTATTTT; CDR3 protein: CSVEGLAGEASSTDTQYF
V gene: TRBV12-5; J gene: TRBJ1-1; D gene: .; clone size: .; CDR3 DNA: TGTGCTAGCGCCTTTTTTGGGAACACTGAAGCTTTCTTT; CDR3 protein: CASAFFGNTEAFF
V gene: TRBV5-1; J gene: TRBJ1-2; D gene: .; clone size: .; CDR3 DNA: TGCGCCAGCAGCCCGGGGGACTATGGCTACACCTTC; CDR3 protein: CASSPGDYGYTF
V gene: TRBV5-1; J gene: TRBJ2-2; D gene: .; clone size: once; CDR3 DNA: TGCGCCAGCAGCTTGGCACGGGGCCTAGCGAACACCGGGGAGCTGTTTTTT; CDR3 protein: CASSLARGLANTGELFF
V gene: TRBV6-5; J gene: TRBJ1-3; D gene: .; clone size: once; CDR3 DNA: TGTGCCAGCAGTTACGGAAGGCAGTCAAACACCATATATTTT; CDR3 protein: CASSYGRQSNTIYF
V gene: TRBV7-9; J gene: TRBJ2-5; D gene: .; clone size: .; CDR3 DNA: TGTGCCAGCAGCTTAGGAGGGAGGCCTTGGGAGACCCAGTACTTC; CDR3 protein: CASSLGGRPWETQYF
V gene: TRBV19; J gene: TRBJ1-1; D gene: .; clone size: .; CDR3 DNA: TGTGCCAGCTCTTATACTGATCGGACTGAAGCTTTCTTT; CDR3 protein: CASSYTDRTEAFF
V gene: TRBV10-2; J gene: TRBJ1-1; D gene: .; clone size: .; CDR3 DNA: TGCGCCAGCAGCGCCGACAGAACGAACACTGAAGCTTTCTTT; CDR3 protein: CASSADRTNTEAFF
V gene: TRBV2; J gene: TRBJ1-1; D gene: .; clone size: .; CDR3 DNA: TGTGCCAGCACGGGCAGGGATTTTGGTGAAGCTTTCTTT; CDR3 protein: CASTGRDFGEAFF
V gene: TRBV4-2; J gene: TRBJ2-7; D gene: TRBD2; clone size: .; CDR3 DNA: TGTGCCAGCAGCCAAGACAGCGGGGGGAGCTCCTACGAGCAGTACTTC; CDR3 protein: CASSQDSGGSSYEQYF
V gene: TRBV19; J gene: TRBJ1-6; D gene: .; clone size: .; CDR3 DNA: TGTGCCAGTAGTATAGATCGCCAGAATTCACCCCTCCACTTT; CDR3 protein: CASSIDRQNSPLHF
V gene: TRBV19; J gene: TRBJ2-4; D gene: .; clone size: .; CDR3 DNA: TGTGCCAGTAATCTTGAACCTTTCGAAGCCAAAAACATTCAGTACTTC; CDR3 protein: CASNLEPFEAKNIQYF
V gene: TRBV5-8; J gene: TRBJ1-2; D gene: .; clone size: once; CDR3 DNA: TGTGCCAGCAGCTTGGGAGATGCCGGGAACTTCTATGGCTACACCTTC; CDR3 protein: CASSLGDAGNFYGYTF
V gene: TRBV5-4; J gene: TRBJ2-7; D gene: .; clone size: .; CDR3 DNA: TGTGCCAGCAGCGACGCAGACTGGGGAAAGGGGCAGTACTTC; CDR3 protein: CASSDADWGKGQYF
V gene: TRBV18; J gene: TRBJ1-1; D gene: TRBD1; clone size: .; CDR3 DNA: TGTGCCAGCTCACACTCGGGACAGATCACTGAAGCTTTCTTT; CDR3 protein: CASSHSGQITEAFF
V gene: TRBV12-3/TRBV12-4; J gene: TRBJ2-2; D gene: .; clone size: .; CDR3 DNA: TGTGCCAGCAGTCTCTTGGGCACCGGGGAGCTGTTTTTT; CDR3 protein: CASSLLGTGELFF
V gene: TRBV5-1; J gene: TRBJ1-2; D gene: .; clone size: .; CDR3 DNA: TGCGCCAGCAGCTTGCAGTCAGGGCTAGCTAACTATGGCTACACCTTC; CDR3 protein: CASSLQSGLANYGYTF
V gene: TRBV7-2; J gene: TRBJ2-5; D gene: .; clone size: .; CDR3 DNA: TGTGCCAGCAGCTTAGCTCTCGTCTGGTCAGGTCAAGAGACCCAGTACTTC; CDR3 protein: CASSLALVWSGQETQYF
V gene: TRBV2; J gene: TRBJ1-2; D gene: .; clone size: .; CDR3 DNA: TGTGCCAGGCTATCGACAAGCCACTATGGCTACACCTTC; CDR3 protein: CARLSTSHYGYTF
V gene: TRBV7-9; J gene: TRBJ1-2; D gene: .; clone size: few; CDR3 DNA: TGTGCCAGCAGCTTAGGACCAGAGGAAAACTTCTATGGCTACACCTTC; CDR3 protein: CASSLGPEENFYGYTF
V gene: TRBV3-1/TRBV3-2; J gene: TRBJ1-1; D gene: TRBD1; clone size: .; CDR3 DNA: TGTGCCAGCAGCCAAACCGACAGGGCGAACACTGAAGCTTTCTTT; CDR3 protein: CASSQTDRANTEAFF
V gene: TRBV4-1; J gene: TRBJ1-1; D gene: .; clone size: .; CDR3 DNA: TGCGCCAGCAGCCAAGGAGGGGTGGCTGAAGCTTTCTTT; CDR3 protein: CASSQGGVAEAFF
V gene: TRBV5-5; J gene: TRBJ1-1; D gene: TRBD1; clone size: .; CDR3 DNA: TGTGCCAGCAGCTTGGAGGGGGCGGTGAACACTGAAGCTTTCTTT; CDR3 protein: CASSLEGAVNTEAFF
V gene: TRBV4-1; J gene: TRBJ1-4; D gene: .; clone size: .; CDR3 DNA: TGCGCCAGCAGCCGTCGACCCTTTGAGGGTGATGAAAAACTGTTTTTT; CDR3 protein: CASSRRPFEGDEKLFF
V gene: TRBV23-1; J gene: TRBJ1-3; D gene: .; clone size: .; CDR3 DNA: TGCGCCAGCAGTCAATGTCTGAAGGGCGGGGAAGGAAACACCATATATTTT; CDR3 protein: CASSQCLKGGEGNTIYF
V gene: TRBV9; J gene: TRBJ2-1; D gene: TRBD1; clone size: once; CDR3 DNA: TGTGCCAGCAGCGCTTACCCGACAGGGAGTGGGAATGAGCAGTTCTTC; CDR3 protein: CASSAYPTGSGNEQFF
V gene: TRBV10-3; J gene: TRBJ2-7; D gene: TRBD1; clone size: .; CDR3 DNA: TGTGCCATCAGCCCGACAGGGGGAGGCGAGCAGTACTTC; CDR3 protein: CAISPTGGGEQYF
V gene: TRBV15; J gene: TRBJ1-2; D gene: TRBD1; clone size: .; CDR3 DNA: TGTGCCACCAGCAGAGATCCTCAATCCGGGACAAGGGGGCTTACTAACTATGGCTACACCTTC; CDR3 protein: CATSRDPQSGTRGLTNYGYTF
V gene: TRBV6-5; J gene: TRBJ2-7; D gene: .; clone size: .; CDR3 DNA: TGTGCCAGCAGCCAGGACTGGGCCTACGAGCAGTACTTC; CDR3 protein: CASSQDWAYEQYF
V gene: TRBV30; J gene: TRBJ1-2; D gene: .; clone size: .; CDR3 DNA: TGTGCCTGGAGTGTACAAGTCGACTATGGCTACACCTTC; CDR3 protein: CAWSVQVDYGYTF
V gene: TRBV12-5; J gene: TRBJ1-5; D gene: .; clone size: .; CDR3 DNA: TGTGCTAGTGGTTTGGTAGCGGGTGGTCGCAATCAGCCCCAGCATTTT; CDR3 protein: CASGLVAGGRNQPQHF
V gene: TRBV7-9; J gene: TRBJ1-3; D gene: .; clone size: .; CDR3 DNA: TGTGCCAGCCCGAGCTCTGGAAACACCATATATTTT; CDR3 protein: CASPSSGNTIYF
V gene: TRBV4-3; J gene: TRBJ2-2; D gene: TRBD2; clone size: once; CDR3 DNA: TGCGCCAGCAGCCAAGATCACGCGGGGGTTTTTACCGGGGAGCTGTTTTTT; CDR3 protein: CASSQDHAGVFTGELFF
V gene: TRBV5-1; J gene: TRBJ1-2; D gene: .; clone size: .; CDR3 DNA: TGCGCCAGCAGCTCCCAGACAGTTCTAAGGCATGGCTACACCTTC; CDR3 protein: CASSSQTVLRHGYTF
V gene: TRBV27; J gene: TRBJ2-2; D gene: .; clone size: .; CDR3 DNA: TGTGCCAGCAGTTTTTCGGTCGAACCCCCCGGGGAGCTGTTTTTT; CDR3 protein: CASSFSVEPPGELFF
V gene: TRBV19; J gene: TRBJ1-2; D gene: .; clone size: .; CDR3 DNA: TGTGCCAGTAGTACCCTCTCGTCAGTAGGCTACACCTTC; CDR3 protein: CASSTLSSVGYTF
V gene: TRBV3-1/TRBV3-2; J gene: TRBJ2-7; D gene: TRBD2; clone size: .; CDR3 DNA: TGTGCCAGCAGCCAAGGTCTAGCGGGGGGGCCGGGAGAGCAGTACTTC; CDR3 protein: CASSQGLAGGPGEQYF
V gene: TRBV4-3; J gene: TRBJ2-1; D gene: TRBD2; clone size: .; CDR3 DNA: TGCGCCAGCAGCCAAGAGCCTAGCGGGGGGGCGGATGAGCAGTTCTTC; CDR3 protein: CASSQEPSGGADEQFF
V gene: TRBV4-3; J gene: TRBJ1-1; D gene: .; clone size: once; CDR3 DNA: TGCGCCAGCAGCCAAGATACGGGGGGCGCGTGGTCTGAAGCTTTCTTT; CDR3 protein: CASSQDTGGAWSEAFF
V gene: TRBV6-5; J gene: TRBJ1-4; D gene: TRBD1; clone size: .; CDR3 DNA: TGTGCCAGCAGCCCACAGGGGGCGGCTAATGAAAAACTGTTTTTT; CDR3 protein: CASSPQGAANEKLFF
V gene: TRBV19; J gene: TRBJ2-1; D gene: TRBD2; clone size: .; CDR3 DNA: TGTGCCAGTAGTACTGCCCCGGGACGGGACTACCACAATGAGCAGTTCTTC; CDR3 protein: CASSTAPGRDYHNEQFF
V gene: TRBV4-2; J gene: TRBJ2-1; D gene: .; clone size: .; CDR3 DNA: TGTGCCAGCAGCCAAGATTCGGCCGGCCAATGGGGTGAGCAGTTCTTC; CDR3 protein: CASSQDSAGQWGEQFF
V gene: TRBV11-2; J gene: TRBJ1-2; D gene: TRBD1; clone size: .; CDR3 DNA: TGTGCCAGCAGACGCCTACAGGGGGCAAGGGGCTACACCTTC; CDR3 protein: CASRRLQGARGYTF
V gene: TRBV29-1; J gene: TRBJ1-5; D gene: .; clone size: .; CDR3 DNA: TGCAGCGTTGGGGACGGCTTAAATAATCAGCCCCAGCATTTT; CDR3 protein: CSVGDGLNNQPQHF
V gene: TRBV9; J gene: TRBJ1-6; D gene: TRBD1; clone size: few; CDR3 DNA: TGTGCCAGCAGCCGCCAGGGGACAGGGAATTCACCCCTCCACTTT; CDR3 protein: CASSRQGTGNSPLHF
V gene: TRBV11-2; J gene: TRBJ2-2; D gene: .; clone size: .; CDR3 DNA: TGTGCCAGCAGCGGGCTACAGAGTAGGGGGACCGGGGAGCTGTTTTTT; CDR3 protein: CASSGLQSRGTGELFF
V gene: TRBV2; J gene: TRBJ1-5; D gene: .; clone size: .; CDR3 DNA: TGTGCCAGCAGCGAAGAAGGACGCCTGACGACCCAGCATTTT; CDR3 protein: CASSEEGRLTTQHF
V gene: TRBV4-3; J gene: TRBJ1-4; D gene: .; clone size: .; CDR3 DNA: TGCGCCAGCAGCCAAGACCGGCGTGGAGAACTGTTTTTT; CDR3 protein: CASSQDRRGELFF
V gene: TRBV4-3; J gene: TRBJ2-6; D gene: .; clone size: .; CDR3 DNA: TGCGCCAGCAGCCAAGAGCAGGGCGCCGGGGCCAACGTCCTGACTTTC; CDR3 protein: CASSQEQGAGANVLTF
V gene: TRBV15; J gene: TRBJ1-2; D gene: .; clone size: .; CDR3 DNA: TGTGCCACCAGCAGAGATCTTGGCTATGGCTACACCTTC; CDR3 protein: CATSRDLGYGYTF
V gene: TRBV2; J gene: TRBJ1-4; D gene: TRBD1; clone size: .; CDR3 DNA: TGTGCCAGCAGTACGACAGGGACTAATGAAAAACTGTTTTTT; CDR3 protein: CASSTTGTNEKLFF
V gene: TRBV6-2/TRBV6-3; J gene: TRBJ1-1; D gene: TRBD1; clone size: .; CDR3 DNA: TGTGCCAGCAGTCTCGTCGGACAGGGCGACTGGGCTGAAGCTTTCTTT; CDR3 protein: CASSLVGQGDWAEAFF
V gene: TRBV18; J gene: TRBJ2-7; D gene: .; clone size: .; CDR3 DNA: TGTGCCAGCTCACCAATTGGGCGGCAGAGGGGCTCCTACGAGCAGTACTTC; CDR3 protein: CASSPIGRQRGSYEQYF